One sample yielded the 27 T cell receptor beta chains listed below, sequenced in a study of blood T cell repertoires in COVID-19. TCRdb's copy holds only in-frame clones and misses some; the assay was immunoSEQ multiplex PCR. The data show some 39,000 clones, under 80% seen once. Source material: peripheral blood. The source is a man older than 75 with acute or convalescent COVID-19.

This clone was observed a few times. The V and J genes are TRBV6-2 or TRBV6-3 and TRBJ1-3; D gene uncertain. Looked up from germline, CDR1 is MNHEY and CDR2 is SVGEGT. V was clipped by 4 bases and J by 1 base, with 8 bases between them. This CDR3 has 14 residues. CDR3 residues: CASSSPGSGNTIYF. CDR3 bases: TGTGCCAGCAGTTCCCCGGGATCTGGAAACACCATATATTTT.

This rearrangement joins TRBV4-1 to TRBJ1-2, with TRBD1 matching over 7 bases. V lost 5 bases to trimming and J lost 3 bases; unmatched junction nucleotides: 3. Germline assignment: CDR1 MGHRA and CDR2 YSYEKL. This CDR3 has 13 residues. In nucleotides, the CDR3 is TGCGCCAGCAGCTCGGACAGGTACTATGGCTACACCTTC. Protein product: CASSSDRYYGYTF.

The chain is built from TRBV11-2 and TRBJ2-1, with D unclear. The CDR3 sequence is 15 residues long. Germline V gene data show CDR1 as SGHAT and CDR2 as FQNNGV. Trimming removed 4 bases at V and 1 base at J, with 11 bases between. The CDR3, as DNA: TGTGCCAGCAGCTCCGAGCCTTCTTCCTACAATGAGCAGTTCTTC. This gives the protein CASSSEPSSYNEQFF. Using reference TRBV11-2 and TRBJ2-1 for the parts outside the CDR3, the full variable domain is EAGVAQSPRYKIIEKRQSVAFWCNPISGHATLYWYQQILGQGPKLLIQFQNNGVVDDSQLPKDRFSAERLKGVDSTLKIQPAKLEDSAVYLCASSSEPSSYNEQFFGPGTRLTVL.

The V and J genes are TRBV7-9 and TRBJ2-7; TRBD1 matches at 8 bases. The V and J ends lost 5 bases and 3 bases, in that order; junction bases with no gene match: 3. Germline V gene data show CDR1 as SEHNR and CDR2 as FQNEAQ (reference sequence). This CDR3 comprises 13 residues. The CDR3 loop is CASSLTGGYEQYF. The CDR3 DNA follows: TGTGCCAGCAGCCTTACAGGGGGCTACGAGCAGTACTTC.

The CDR3 sequence is CSVEPRGGSTDTQYF. The DNA for the CDR3 is TGCAGCGTTGAACCACGGGGGGGGAGCACAGATACGCAGTATTTT. The V call is TRBV29-1, the J call TRBJ2-3; the match to TRBD2 covers 8 bases. CDR1 and CDR2 (germline): SQVTM, ANQGSEA. The V segment lost 2 bases and the J segment 0 bases; nucleotides outside the gene matches: 4. The CDR3 has 15 amino acids.

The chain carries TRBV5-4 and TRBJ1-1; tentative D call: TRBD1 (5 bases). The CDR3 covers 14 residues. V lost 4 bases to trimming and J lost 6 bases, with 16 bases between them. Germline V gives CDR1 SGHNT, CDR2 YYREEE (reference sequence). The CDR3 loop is CASSPEGTRAEAFF. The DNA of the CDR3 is TGTGCCAGCAGCCCGGAAGGGACTCGGGCTGAAGCTTTCTTT.

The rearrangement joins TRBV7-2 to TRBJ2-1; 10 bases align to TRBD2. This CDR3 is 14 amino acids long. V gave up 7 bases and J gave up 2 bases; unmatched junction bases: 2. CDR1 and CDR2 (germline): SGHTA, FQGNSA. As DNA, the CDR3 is TGTGCCAGCACCGGGACTAGCGCCTACAATGAGCAGTTCTTC. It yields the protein CASTGTSAYNEQFF.

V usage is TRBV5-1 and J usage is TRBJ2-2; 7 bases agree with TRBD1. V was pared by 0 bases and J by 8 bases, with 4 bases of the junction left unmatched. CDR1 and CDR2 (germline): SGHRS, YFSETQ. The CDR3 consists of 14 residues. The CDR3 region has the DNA TGCGCCAGCAGCTTGGAAGGGGGCGGAGGGGAGCTGTTTTTT. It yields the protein CASSLEGGGGELFF.

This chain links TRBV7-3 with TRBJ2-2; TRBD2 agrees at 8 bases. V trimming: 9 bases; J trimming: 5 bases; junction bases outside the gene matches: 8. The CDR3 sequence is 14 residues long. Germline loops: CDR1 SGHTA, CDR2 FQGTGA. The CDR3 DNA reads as TGTGCCAGTGGAAGCGGGAGCGGTACCGGGGAGCTGTTTTTT. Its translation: CASGSGSGTGELFF. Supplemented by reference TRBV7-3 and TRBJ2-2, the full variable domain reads GAGVSQTPSNKVTEKGKYVELRCDPISGHTALYWYRQSLGQGPEFLIYFQGTGAADDSGLPNDRFFAVRPEGSVSTLKIQRTERGDSAVYLCASGSGSGTGELFFGEGSRLTVL.

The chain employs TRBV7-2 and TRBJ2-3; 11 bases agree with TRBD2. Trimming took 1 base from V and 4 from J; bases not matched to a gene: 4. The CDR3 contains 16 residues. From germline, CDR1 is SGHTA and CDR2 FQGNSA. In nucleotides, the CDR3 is TGTGCCAGCAGCTTAGGAGCTAGCGGGGGGTCAGATACGCAGTATTTT. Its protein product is CASSLGASGGSDTQYF.

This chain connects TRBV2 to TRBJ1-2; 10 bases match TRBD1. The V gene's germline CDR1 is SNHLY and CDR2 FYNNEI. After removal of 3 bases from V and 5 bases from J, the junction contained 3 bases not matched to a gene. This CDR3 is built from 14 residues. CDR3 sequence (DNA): TGTGCCAGCAGTGACGGACAGGGGGGGTATGGCTACACCTTC. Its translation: CASSDGQGGYGYTF.

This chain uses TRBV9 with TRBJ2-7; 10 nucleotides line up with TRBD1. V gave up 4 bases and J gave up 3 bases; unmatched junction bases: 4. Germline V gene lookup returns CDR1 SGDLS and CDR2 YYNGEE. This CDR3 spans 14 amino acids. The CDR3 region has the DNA TGTGCCAGCAGCTCGTGGGACAGGGGCTACGAGCAGTACTTC. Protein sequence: CASSSWDRGYEQYF.

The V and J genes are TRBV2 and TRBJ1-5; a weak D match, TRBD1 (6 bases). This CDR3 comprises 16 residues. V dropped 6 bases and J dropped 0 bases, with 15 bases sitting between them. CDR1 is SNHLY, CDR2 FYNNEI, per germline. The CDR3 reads CASRVDSVYSNQPQHF. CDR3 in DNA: TGTGCCAGCAGAGTGGACAGCGTTTATAGCAATCAGCCCCAGCATTTT.

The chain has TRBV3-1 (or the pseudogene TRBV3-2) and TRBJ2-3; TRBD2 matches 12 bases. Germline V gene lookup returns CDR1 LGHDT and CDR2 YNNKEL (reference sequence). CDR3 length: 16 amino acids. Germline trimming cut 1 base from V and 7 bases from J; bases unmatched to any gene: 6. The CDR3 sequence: CASSQGLAGEANTQYF. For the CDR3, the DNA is TGTGCCAGCAGCCAAGGACTAGCGGGAGAGGCCAATACGCAGTATTTT.

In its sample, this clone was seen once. The CDR3 loop reads CASSPGEGRTGELFF. The DNA for the CDR3 is TGCGCCAGCAGCCCCGGGGAGGGGAGGACCGGGGAGCTGTTTTTT. V gene TRBV4-1 combines with J gene TRBJ2-2; 7 positions agree with TRBD2. V dropped 4 bases and J dropped 5; count of bases not matched to a gene: 7. CDR1 is MGHRA, CDR2 YSYEKL, per germline. The CDR3 length is 15 residues.

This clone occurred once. The CDR3 loop is CASSSRLAGGGDEQFF. CDR3 DNA: TGTGCCAGCAGCTCCCGACTAGCGGGGGGGGGAGATGAGCAGTTCTTC. The chain joins TRBV3-1 (or the pseudogene TRBV3-2) to TRBJ2-1; 14 bases map to TRBD2. V dropped 5 bases and J dropped 8; count of bases not matched to a gene: 8. CDR1 is LGHDT and CDR2 is YNNKEL in the germline V gene (reference sequence). This CDR3 has 16 amino acids.

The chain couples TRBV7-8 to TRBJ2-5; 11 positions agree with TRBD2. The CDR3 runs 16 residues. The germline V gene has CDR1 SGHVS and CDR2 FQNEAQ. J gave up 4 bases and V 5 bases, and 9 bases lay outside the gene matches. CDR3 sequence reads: CASSPTSGGGLETQYF. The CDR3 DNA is TGTGCCAGCAGCCCCACTAGCGGGGGAGGTTTAGAGACCCAGTACTTC. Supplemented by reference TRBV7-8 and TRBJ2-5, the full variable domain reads GAGVSQSPRYKVAKRGQDVALRCDPISGHVSLFWYQQALGQGPEFLTYFQNEAQLDKSGLPSDRFFAERPEGSVSTLKIQRTQQEDSAVYLCASSPTSGGGLETQYFGPGTRLLVL.

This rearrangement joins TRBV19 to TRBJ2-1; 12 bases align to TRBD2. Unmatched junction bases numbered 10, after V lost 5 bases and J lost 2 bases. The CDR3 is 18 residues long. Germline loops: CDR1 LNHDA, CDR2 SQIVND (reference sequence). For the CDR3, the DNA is TGTGCCAGTAGTCCGCGCGGCCGACTAGCGGGAGCCTACAATGAGCAGTTCTTC. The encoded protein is CASSPRGRLAGAYNEQFF.

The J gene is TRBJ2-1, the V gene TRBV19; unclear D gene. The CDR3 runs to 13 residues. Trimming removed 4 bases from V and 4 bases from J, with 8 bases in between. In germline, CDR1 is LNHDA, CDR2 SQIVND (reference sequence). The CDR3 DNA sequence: TGTGCCAGTAGTAGCGGCCTATACAATGAGCAGTTCTTC. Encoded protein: CASSSGLYNEQFF.

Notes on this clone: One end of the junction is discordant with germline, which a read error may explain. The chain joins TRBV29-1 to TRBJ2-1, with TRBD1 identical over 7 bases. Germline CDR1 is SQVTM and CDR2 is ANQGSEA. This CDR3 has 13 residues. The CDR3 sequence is CTVTGDSYNEQFF. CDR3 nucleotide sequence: TGCACCGTTACAGGGGACTCCTACAATGAGCAGTTCTTC.

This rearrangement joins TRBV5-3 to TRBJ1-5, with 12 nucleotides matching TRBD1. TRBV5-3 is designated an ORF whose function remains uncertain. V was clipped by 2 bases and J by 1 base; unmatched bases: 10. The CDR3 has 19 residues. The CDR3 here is CARSFLLRDRGLSNQPQHF. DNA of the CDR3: TGTGCCAGAAGCTTCCTACTCCGGGACAGGGGGCTAAGCAATCAGCCCCAGCATTTT.

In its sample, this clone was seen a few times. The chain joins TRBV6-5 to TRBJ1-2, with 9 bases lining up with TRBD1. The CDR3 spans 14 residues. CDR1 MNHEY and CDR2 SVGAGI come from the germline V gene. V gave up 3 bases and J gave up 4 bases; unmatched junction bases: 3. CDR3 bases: TGTGCCAGCAGTTATGAACAGGGGGCCTATGGCTACACCTTC. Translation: CASSYEQGAYGYTF.

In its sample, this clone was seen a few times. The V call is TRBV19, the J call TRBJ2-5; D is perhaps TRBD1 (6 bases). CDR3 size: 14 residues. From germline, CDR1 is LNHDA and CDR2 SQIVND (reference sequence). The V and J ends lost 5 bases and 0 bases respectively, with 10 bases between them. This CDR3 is CASSHTGYQETQYF. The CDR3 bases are TGTGCCAGTAGTCACACAGGGTACCAAGAGACCCAGTACTTC.

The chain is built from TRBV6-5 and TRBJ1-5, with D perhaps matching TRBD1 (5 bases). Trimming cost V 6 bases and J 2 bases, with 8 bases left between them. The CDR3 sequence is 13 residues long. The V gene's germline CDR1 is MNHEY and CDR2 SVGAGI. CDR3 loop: CASSATGNQPQHF. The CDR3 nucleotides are TGTGCCAGCAGCGCGACAGGCAATCAGCCCCAGCATTTT.

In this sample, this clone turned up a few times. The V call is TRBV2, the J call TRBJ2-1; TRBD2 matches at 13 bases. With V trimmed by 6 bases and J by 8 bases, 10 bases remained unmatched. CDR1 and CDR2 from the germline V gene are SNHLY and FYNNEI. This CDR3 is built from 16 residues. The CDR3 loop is CASRRLTSGGAHEQFF. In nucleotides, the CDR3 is TGTGCCAGCAGAAGACTAACTAGCGGGGGGGCCCATGAGCAGTTCTTC.

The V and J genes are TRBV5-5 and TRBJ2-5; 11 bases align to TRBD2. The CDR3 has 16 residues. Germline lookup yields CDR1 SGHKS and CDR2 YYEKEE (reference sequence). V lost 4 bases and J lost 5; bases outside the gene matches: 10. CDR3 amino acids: CASSDPGLAEGETQYF. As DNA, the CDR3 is TGTGCCAGCAGCGACCCGGGACTAGCGGAGGGGGAGACCCAGTACTTC. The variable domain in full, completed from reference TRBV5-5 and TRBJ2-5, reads DAGVTQSPTHLIKTRGQQVTLRCSPISGHKSVSWYQQVLGQGPQFIFQYYEKEERGRGNFPDRFSARQFPNYSSELNVNALLLGDSALYLCASSDPGLAEGETQYFGPGTRLLVL.

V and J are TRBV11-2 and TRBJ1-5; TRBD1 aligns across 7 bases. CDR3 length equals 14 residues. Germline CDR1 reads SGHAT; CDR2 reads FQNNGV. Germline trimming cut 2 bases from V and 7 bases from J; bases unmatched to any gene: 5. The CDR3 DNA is TGTGCCAGCAGCTTAAACAGGGGTGACCAGCCCCAGCATTTT. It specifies CASSLNRGDQPQHF. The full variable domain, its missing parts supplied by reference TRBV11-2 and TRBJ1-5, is EAGVAQSPRYKIIEKRQSVAFWCNPISGHATLYWYQQILGQGPKLLIQFQNNGVVDDSQLPKDRFSAERLKGVDSTLKIQPAKLEDSAVYLCASSLNRGDQPQHFGDGTRLSIL.